These T cell receptor beta chains were read from a single sample in a study of post-analysis software for immune sequencing data. TCRdb recomputed calls from the PCR reads with MiXCR, one row per CDR3 protein. The sample contains about 820,000 distinct CDR3 sequences, around 50% of which appear only once. Specimen: blood. Every receptor here comes from a girl aged 5-17 years with multiple sclerosis. CDR3s include the opening cysteine and the closing phenylalanine or tryptophan.

TRBV15	TRBJ2-5	CATSRISGGPGETQYF
TRBV3-1	TRBJ2-3	CASSHGLAGSDTQYF
TRBV20-1	TRBJ2-1	CSARSRTSGYNEQFF
TRBV29-1	TRBJ1-2	CSVLHNYGYTF
TRBV29-1	TRBJ2-3	CSVEATGIDTDTQYF
TRBV7-8	TRBJ2-7	CASSLRTGGGYEQYF
TRBV6-6	TRBJ2-5	CASSRDGDTETQYF
TRBV21-1	TRBJ1-2	CASSSRQAPNYGYTF
TRBV9	TRBJ2-5	CASSPRVRFSGQAFQETQYF
TRBV7-2	TRBJ2-7	CASSPNRPYEQYF
TRBV6-5	TRBJ2-1	CASSYLPGWAGPINEQFF
TRBV19	TRBJ2-1	CASSVRGGSSYNEQFF
TRBV29-1	TRBJ2-7	CSVDTGSSYEQYF
TRBV7-8	TRBJ2-1	CASSFGLSSYNEQFF
TRBV29-1	TRBJ2-1	CSVIQGRVSNEQFF
TRBV7-2	TRBJ2-7	CASSLRLAGAVSYEQYF
TRBV2	TRBJ2-7	CASSAPLGQGHEQYF
TRBV29-1	TRBJ1-2	CSVPLGALYGYTF
TRBV6-6	TRBJ1-4	CASSYSTGVEKLFF
TRBV10-3	TRBJ2-7	CAASGTGAYYEQYF
TRBV10-3	TRBJ2-5	CAISEGGRSETQYF
TRBV29-1	TRBJ2-1	CSVRGLREIGEQFF
TRBV7-2	TRBJ2-3	CASSHQADLTDTQYF
TRBV5-1	TRBJ2-7	CASSLGLAGVEQYF
TRBV20-1	TRBJ2-2	CSARDLWGLAGGNTGELFF
TRBV2	TRBJ2-5	CASSGLAGPQETQYF
TRBV5-1	TRBJ2-1	CASRPLPYNEQFF
TRBV20-1	TRBJ2-1	CSAARTSANNEQFF
TRBV3-1	TRBJ2-7	CAGSQDVTGGSYEQYF
TRBV29-1	TRBJ1-2	CSERQHIANYGYTF
TRBV18	TRBJ1-1	CASSPTGWDTEAFF
TRBV7-9	TRBJ1-1	CASRLGDSRNTEAFF
TRBV7-2	TRBJ2-5	CASSRFGTSGQETQYF
TRBV28	TRBJ2-1	CASSFLSEGGLYNEQFF
TRBV29-1	TRBJ2-7	CSVLGNEQYF
TRBV12-3/TRBV12-4	TRBJ2-4	CASRAEGSLAKNIQYF
TRBV20-1	TRBJ2-7	CSAAPASYEQYF
TRBV20-1	TRBJ2-1	CSARPRERFNEQFF
TRBV29-1	TRBJ2-7	CSVEGSSSYEQYF
TRBV5-1	TRBJ1-2	CASSFKSGTGAYGYTF
TRBV20-1	NA	CSARGLDIDYEQYF
TRBV11-2	TRBJ2-3	CASLKLAGFTDTQYF
TRBV12-3/TRBV12-4	TRBJ2-5	CASSSARRETQYF
TRBV7-6	TRBJ2-1	CASSPTPDNEQFF
TRBV20-1	TRBJ2-1	CSALPFWGDSYNEQFF
TRBV12-3/TRBV12-4	TRBJ1-1	CASSFPRGVLWTEAFF
TRBV7-3	NA	CASSSIPGPIDEQYF
TRBV20-1	TRBJ2-1	CSASDSISYNEQFF
TRBV10-3	TRBJ2-7	CAISKGTGFEQYF
TRBV20-1	TRBJ2-3	CSARETSGTDTQYF
TRBV2	TRBJ2-1	CASKVGPPDEQFF
TRBV7-2	TRBJ2-4	CASSPGTGVAKNIQYF
TRBV6-6	TRBJ2-1	CASSVREQFF
TRBV20-1	TRBJ2-1	CSAMRGLASYNEQFF
TRBV25-1	TRBJ2-7	CASKNRGYEQYF
TRBV5-1	TRBJ2-1	CASSLEARGRDEQFF
TRBV25-1	TRBJ2-5	CASSEFGKEETQYF
TRBV20-1	TRBJ2-7	CNARIGQTDSYEQYF
TRBV29-1	TRBJ2-5	CSVEEVAKTRYF
TRBV3-1	TRBJ2-2	CASSPPRENTGELFF